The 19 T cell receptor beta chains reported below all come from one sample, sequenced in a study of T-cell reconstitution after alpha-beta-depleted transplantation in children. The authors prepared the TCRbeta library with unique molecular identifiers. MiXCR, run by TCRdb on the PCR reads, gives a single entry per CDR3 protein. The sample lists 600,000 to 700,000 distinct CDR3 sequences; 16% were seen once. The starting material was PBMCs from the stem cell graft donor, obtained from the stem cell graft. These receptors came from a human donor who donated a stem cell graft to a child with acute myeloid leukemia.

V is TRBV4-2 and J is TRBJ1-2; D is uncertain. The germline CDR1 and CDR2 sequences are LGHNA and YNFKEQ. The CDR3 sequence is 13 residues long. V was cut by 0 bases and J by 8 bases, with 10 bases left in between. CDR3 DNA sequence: TGTGCCAGCAGCCAAGAAAAGTGGGGAGGCTACACCTTC. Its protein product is CASSQEKWGGYTF.

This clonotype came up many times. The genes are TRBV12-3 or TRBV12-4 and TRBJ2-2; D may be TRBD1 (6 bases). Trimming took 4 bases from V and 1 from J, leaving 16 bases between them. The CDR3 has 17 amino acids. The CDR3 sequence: CASSSRTVSLNTGELFF. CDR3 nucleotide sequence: TGTGCCAGCAGTTCTCGGACAGTCTCCTTGAACACCGGGGAGCTGTTTTTT.

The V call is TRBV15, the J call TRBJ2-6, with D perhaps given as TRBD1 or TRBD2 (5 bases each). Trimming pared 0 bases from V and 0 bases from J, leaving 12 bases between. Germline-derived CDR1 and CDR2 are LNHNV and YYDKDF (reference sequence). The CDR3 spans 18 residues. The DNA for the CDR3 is TGTGCCACCAGCAGAGATAGGAAGGGGAGCTCTGGGGCCAACGTCCTGACTTTC. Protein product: CATSRDRKGSSGANVLTF.

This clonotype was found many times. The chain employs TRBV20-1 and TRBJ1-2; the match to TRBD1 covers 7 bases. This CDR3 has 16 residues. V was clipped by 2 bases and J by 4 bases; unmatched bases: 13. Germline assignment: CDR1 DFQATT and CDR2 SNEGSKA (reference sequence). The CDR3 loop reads CSARRQTGTTGYGYTF. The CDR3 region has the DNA TGCAGTGCTAGACGTCAGACAGGGACCACCGGCTATGGCTACACCTTC.

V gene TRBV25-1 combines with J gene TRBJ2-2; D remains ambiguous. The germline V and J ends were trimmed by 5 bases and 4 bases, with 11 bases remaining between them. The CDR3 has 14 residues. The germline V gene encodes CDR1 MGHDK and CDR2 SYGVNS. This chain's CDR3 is CASSQKVGTGELFF. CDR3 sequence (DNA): TGTGCCAGCAGTCAGAAGGTTGGCACCGGGGAGCTGTTTTTT.

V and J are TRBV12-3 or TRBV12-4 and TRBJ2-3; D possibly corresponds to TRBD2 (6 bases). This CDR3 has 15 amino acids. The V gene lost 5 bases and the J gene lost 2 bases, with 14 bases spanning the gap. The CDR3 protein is CASSPGRRDTDTQYF. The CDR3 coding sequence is TGTGCCAGCAGTCCAGGGAGGAGGGACACAGATACGCAGTATTTT.

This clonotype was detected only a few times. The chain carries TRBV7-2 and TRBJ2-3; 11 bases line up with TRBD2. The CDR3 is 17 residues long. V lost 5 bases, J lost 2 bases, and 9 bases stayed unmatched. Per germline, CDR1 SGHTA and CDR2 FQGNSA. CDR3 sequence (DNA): TGTGCCAGCAGCGCCCTAGGGACTAGCGGTCTCACAGATACGCAGTATTTT. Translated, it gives CASSALGTSGLTDTQYF.

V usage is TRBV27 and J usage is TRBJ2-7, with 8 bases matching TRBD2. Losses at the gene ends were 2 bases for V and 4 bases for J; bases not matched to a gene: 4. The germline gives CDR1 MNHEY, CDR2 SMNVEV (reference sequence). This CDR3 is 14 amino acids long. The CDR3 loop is CASSLSGGWYEQYF. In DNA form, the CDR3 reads TGTGCCAGCAGTTTAAGCGGGGGTTGGTACGAGCAGTACTTC.

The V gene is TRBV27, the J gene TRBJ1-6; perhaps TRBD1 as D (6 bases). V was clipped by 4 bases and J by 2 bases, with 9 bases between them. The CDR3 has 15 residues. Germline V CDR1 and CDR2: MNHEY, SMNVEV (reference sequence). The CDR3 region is CASSSDRPYNSPLHF. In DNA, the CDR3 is TGTGCCAGCAGTTCGGACAGACCCTATAATTCACCCCTCCACTTT.

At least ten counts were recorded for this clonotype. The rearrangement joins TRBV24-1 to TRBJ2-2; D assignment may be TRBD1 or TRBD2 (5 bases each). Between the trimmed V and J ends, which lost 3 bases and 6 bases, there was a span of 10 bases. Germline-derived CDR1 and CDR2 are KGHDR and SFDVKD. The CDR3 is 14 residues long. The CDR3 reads CATSDSRGPGELFF. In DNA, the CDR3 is TGTGCCACCAGTGATAGTAGGGGACCCGGGGAGCTGTTTTTT.

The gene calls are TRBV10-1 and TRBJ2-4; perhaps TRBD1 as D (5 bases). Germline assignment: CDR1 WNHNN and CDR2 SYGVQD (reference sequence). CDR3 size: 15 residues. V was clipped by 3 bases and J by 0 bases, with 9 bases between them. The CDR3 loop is CASSELRGAKNIQYF. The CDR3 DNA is TGCGCCAGCAGTGAATTAAGGGGAGCCAAAAACATTCAGTACTTC.

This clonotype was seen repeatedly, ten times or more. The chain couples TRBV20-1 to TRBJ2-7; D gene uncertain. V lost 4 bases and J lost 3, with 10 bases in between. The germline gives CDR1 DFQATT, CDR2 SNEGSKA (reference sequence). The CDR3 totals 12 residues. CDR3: CSAILDGYEQYF. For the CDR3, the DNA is TGCAGTGCTATCCTGGACGGCTACGAGCAGTACTTC.

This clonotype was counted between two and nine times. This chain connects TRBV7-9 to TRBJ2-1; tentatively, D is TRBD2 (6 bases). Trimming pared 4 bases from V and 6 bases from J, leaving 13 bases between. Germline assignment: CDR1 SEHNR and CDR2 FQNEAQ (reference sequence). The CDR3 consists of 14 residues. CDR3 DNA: TGTGCCAGCAGCTCGGACTACCCACCCAATGAGCAGTTCTTC. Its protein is CASSSDYPPNEQFF.

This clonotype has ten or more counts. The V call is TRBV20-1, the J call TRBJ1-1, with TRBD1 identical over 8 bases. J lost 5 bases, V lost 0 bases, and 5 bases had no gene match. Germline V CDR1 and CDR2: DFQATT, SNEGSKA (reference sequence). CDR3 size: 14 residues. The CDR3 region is CSARDRTGWTEAFF. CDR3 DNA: TGCAGTGCTAGAGACCGGACAGGGTGGACTGAAGCTTTCTTT.

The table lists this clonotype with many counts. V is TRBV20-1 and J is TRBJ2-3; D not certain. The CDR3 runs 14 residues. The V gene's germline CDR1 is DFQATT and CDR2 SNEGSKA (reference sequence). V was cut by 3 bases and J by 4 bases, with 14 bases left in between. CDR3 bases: TGCAGTGCTAGGCAAGAGACGGTTGCAGATACGCAGTATTTT. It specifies CSARQETVADTQYF.

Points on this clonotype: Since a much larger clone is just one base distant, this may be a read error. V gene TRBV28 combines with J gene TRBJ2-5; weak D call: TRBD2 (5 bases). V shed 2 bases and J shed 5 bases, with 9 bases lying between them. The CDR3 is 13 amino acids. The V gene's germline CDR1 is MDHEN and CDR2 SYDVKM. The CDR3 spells CASSLGAVETQYF. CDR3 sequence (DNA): TGTGCCAGCAGTTTAGGAGCGGTGGAGACCCAGTACTTC.

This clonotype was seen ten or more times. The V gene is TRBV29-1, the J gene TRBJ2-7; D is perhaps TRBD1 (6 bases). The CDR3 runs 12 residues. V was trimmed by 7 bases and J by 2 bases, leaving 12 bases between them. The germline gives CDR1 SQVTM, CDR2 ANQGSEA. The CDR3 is CSAGWGPYEQYF. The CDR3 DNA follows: TGCAGCGCAGGGTGGGGGCCCTACGAGCAGTACTTC.

The CDR3 nucleotides are TGTGCCAGCAGCTCGGACCTACACCAAGAGACCCAGTACTTC. Amino acid sequence: CASSSDLHQETQYF. The chain carries TRBV7-2 and TRBJ2-5; D gene unclear. The CDR3 has 14 residues. V shed 4 bases and J shed 0 bases, with 9 bases lying between them. Germline CDR1 is SGHTA and CDR2 is FQGNSA.

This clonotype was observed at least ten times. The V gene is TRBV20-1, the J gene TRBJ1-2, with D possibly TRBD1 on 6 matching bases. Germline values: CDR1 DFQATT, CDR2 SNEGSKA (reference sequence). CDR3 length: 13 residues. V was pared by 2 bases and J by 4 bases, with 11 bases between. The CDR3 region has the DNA TGCAGTGCTAGATACAGGGAATCCTATGGCTACACCTTC. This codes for CSARYRESYGYTF.